These 7 T cell receptor beta chains originate from one sample sequenced in a study of control samples from healthy donors and cancer patients. The table came from immunoSEQ multiplex PCR; TCRdb's copy has only in-frame clones and leaves some out. The sample has about 410,000 clones, about 93% seen once. The sample taken for sequencing was PBMCs. These receptors came from a man aged 40-49 years with head and neck cancer.

The chain links TRBV7-8 to TRBJ1-1; D gene uncertain. This CDR3 contains 12 residues. V lost 5 bases to trimming and J lost 10 bases, with 14 bases between them. The germline gives CDR1 SGHVS, CDR2 FQNEAQ. The CDR3 loop is CASSPGEGIAFF. CDR3 coding DNA: TGTGCCAGCAGCCCCGGGGAGGGAATAGCTTTCTTT. The whole variable domain, filled in from reference TRBV7-8 and TRBJ1-1, reads GAGVSQSPRYKVAKRGQDVALRCDPISGHVSLFWYQQALGQGPEFLTYFQNEAQLDKSGLPSDRFFAERPEGSVSTLKIQRTQQEDSAVYLCASSPGEGIAFFGQGTRLTVV.

In nucleotides, the CDR3 is TGTGCCAGCAGTATCGTCTATTCGCAAGAGACCCAGTACTTC. It codes for CASSIVYSQETQYF. The chain uses TRBV6-5 and TRBJ2-5; D gene uncertain. V lost 5 bases, J lost 2 bases, and 12 bases lay in between. Looked up from germline, CDR1 is MNHEY and CDR2 is SVGAGI. The CDR3 is made up of 14 amino acids.

This clone has only a few counts. This chain connects TRBV7-2 to TRBJ1-1; no reliable D call. V lost 2 bases and J lost 1, with 8 bases in between. This CDR3 has 14 residues. The germline CDR1 and CDR2 sequences are SGHTA and FQGNSA. The CDR3 DNA reads TGTGCCAGCAGCTTAATGGGTCCGAACACTGAAGCTTTCTTT. Translating gives CASSLMGPNTEAFF. Full variable domain (outside the CDR3, taken from reference TRBV7-2 and TRBJ1-1): GAGVSQSPSNKVTEKGKDVELRCDPISGHTALYWYRQSLGQGLEFLIYFQGNSAPDKSGLPSDRFSAERTGGSVSTLTIQRTQQEDSAVYLCASSLMGPNTEAFFGQGTRLTVV.

This clone was counted a few times. The genes are TRBV24-1 and TRBJ2-5, with 7 bases that match TRBD1. J lost 4 bases, V lost 1 base, and 5 bases had no gene match. Per germline, CDR1 KGHDR and CDR2 SFDVKD. The CDR3 runs 15 residues. The CDR3 region has the DNA TGTGCCACCAGTGATTTAAGGACAGGTACAGAGACCCAGTACTTC. Its translation: CATSDLRTGTETQYF.

The chain employs TRBV30 and TRBJ1-2, with 9 nucleotides matching TRBD1. The ends lost 4 bases at V and 6 bases at J; junction bases unmatched: 6. The CDR3 covers 13 residues. Germline CDR1 and CDR2: GTSNPN and SVGIG (reference sequence). As DNA, the CDR3 is TGTGCCTGGACACAGGGGGCATTGGATGGCTACACCTTC. Translating gives CAWTQGALDGYTF.

This chain links TRBV29-1 with TRBJ2-3, with D tentatively TRBD1 (5 bases). CDR1 is SQVTM and CDR2 is ANQGSEA in the germline V gene. There are 12 residues in the CDR3. The germline V and J ends were trimmed by 8 bases and 6 bases, with 15 bases remaining between them. The CDR3 DNA reads as TGCAGCACTCAACTACAGGTCGATACGCAGTATTTT. Translating it yields CSTQLQVDTQYF.

The rearrangement joins TRBV3-1 (or the pseudogene TRBV3-2) to TRBJ2-2; D gene uncertain. V was pared by 1 base and J by 5 bases, with 8 bases between. This CDR3 spans 14 amino acids. The germline gives CDR1 LGHDT, CDR2 YNNKEL (reference sequence). In nucleotides, the CDR3 is TGTGCCAGCAGCCAAGGGCGCATAACCGGGGAGCTGTTTTTT. Amino acid sequence: CASSQGRITGELFF.